The rows below give T cell receptor beta chains drawn from one sample of a study of T-cell memory formation after mild COVID-19. TCRdb re-analysed the 5' RACE reads in MiXCR, keeping a single row per CDR3 protein. The sample has roughly 170,000 distinct CDR3 sequences; roughly a fifth are singletons. The sequenced sample consisted of PBMCs or a T cell subset sorted from them (not recorded which). These receptors were collected from an adult woman who had mild COVID-19 (a few samples of this study predate the infection). Cell type and time point are not known. The CDR3 runs from the conserved cysteine through the conserved F or W.

TRBJ1-4 | TRBV14 | CASSPRDGLRATNEKLFF
TRBJ2-7 | TRBV7-9 | CASSLGRSTYEQYF
TRBJ2-3 | TRBV20-1 | CSASEPGPSDTQYF
TRBJ1-2 | TRBV25-1 | CASSESGRESYGYTF
TRBJ1-3 | TRBV4-1 | CASSQEWGRIPGNTIYF
TRBJ1-1 | TRBV7-9 | CASTTWIDSNTEAFF
TRBJ1-2 | TRBV9 | CASSPPAGGPYGYTF
TRBJ2-7 | TRBV12-3/TRBV12-4 | CASSAIAGGVYEQYF
TRBJ2-2 | TRBV24-1 | CATSQAGELFF
TRBJ2-5 | TRBV7-8 | CASSLDQRESETQYF
TRBJ1-2 | TRBV3-1 | CASSQDGGGRAGYTF
TRBJ2-7 | TRBV30 | CACNRATYEQYF
TRBJ2-7 | TRBV7-9 | CASSPIEATYEQYF
TRBJ1-2 | TRBV7-2 | CASSSPAGAGSGYTF
TRBJ1-3 | TRBV7-8 | CASSLEGRVTGNTIYF
TRBJ2-3 | TRBV7-2 | CASSFRRDSTDTQYF
TRBJ2-7 | TRBV9 | CASSRQGSHEQYF
TRBJ2-7 | TRBV5-1 | CASSLVAGRIRDEQYF
TRBJ2-1 | TRBV24-1 | CATSETGGSYNEQFF
TRBJ1-1 | TRBV5-6 | CASSVIQGKAFF
TRBJ2-4 | TRBV3-1 | CASSQVNTGLNIQYF
TRBJ2-3 | TRBV18 | CASSREAWEDTQYF
TRBJ2-2 | TRBV7-6 | CASSYPGTGGNTGELFF
TRBJ1-1 | TRBV7-9 | CASKTGPVAEAFF
TRBJ2-2 | TRBV4-1 | CASSPSGGGSTEGELFF
TRBJ2-5 | TRBV4-1 | CASSQGTSGQGETQYF
TRBJ1-4 | TRBV5-5 | CASSPGTGFEKLFF
TRBJ2-4 | TRBV9 | CASADGPTKNIQYF
TRBJ1-4 | TRBV7-2 | CASSLFQGIEKLFF
TRBJ2-1 | TRBV27 | CASRAGYNEQFF
TRBJ2-6 | TRBV21-1 | CASSKERGPSGANVLTF
TRBJ2-5 | TRBV9 | CASSLAAGGTVYQETQYF
TRBJ2-1 | TRBV27 | CASSPWGASNEQFF
TRBJ1-2 | TRBV12-3/TRBV12-4 | CASSRGYNYGYTF
TRBJ1-1 | TRBV5-6 | CASSYGVGGDTEAFF
TRBJ1-5 | TRBV6-5 | CASSYRPGMSQPQHF
TRBJ1-5 | TRBV6-2/TRBV6-3 | CASSLSGTFWPQHF
TRBJ2-5 | TRBV7-8 | CASSLAGGTQETQYF
TRBJ1-5 | TRBV20-1 | CSASTLADYSNQPQHF
TRBJ2-2 | TRBV24-1 | CATSVPQRGPNTGELFF
TRBJ2-3 | TRBV12-3/TRBV12-4 | CASSPGGERGTSTDTQYF
TRBJ2-7 | TRBV6-5 | CASSYSLGEQYF
TRBJ2-3 | TRBV24-1 | CATSDFDSSTDTQYF
TRBJ1-1 | TRBV30 | CAWSPGGGSDAFF
TRBJ2-1 | TRBV7-9 | CASSLARLAGGAYNEQFF
TRBJ2-1 | TRBV27 | CASSFPGTLDNEQFF
TRBJ2-7 | TRBV18 | CASSPPRQGAGDEQYF
TRBJ1-5 | TRBV2 | CASWDPDRPRPQHF
TRBJ2-3 | TRBV20-1 | CSARAYHSGRTDTQYF
TRBJ2-5 | TRBV7-2 | CASSFPIAGRRETQYF
TRBJ1-1 | TRBV12-3/TRBV12-4 | CASSWENTEAFF
TRBJ1-3 | TRBV12-3/TRBV12-4 | CAISGSSGNTIYF
TRBJ2-2 | TRBV29-1 | CSVERLATGELFF
TRBJ2-1 | TRBV7-9 | CASSLVTGLDEQFF
TRBJ2-7 | TRBV4-3 | CASSQDTPQTGISYEQYF
TRBJ2-1 | TRBV7-6 | CASSLEGADWSEQFF
TRBJ2-1 | TRBV7-9 | CASSTQSGSSYNEQFF
TRBJ1-5 | TRBV18 | CASSPRDRRQDQPQHF